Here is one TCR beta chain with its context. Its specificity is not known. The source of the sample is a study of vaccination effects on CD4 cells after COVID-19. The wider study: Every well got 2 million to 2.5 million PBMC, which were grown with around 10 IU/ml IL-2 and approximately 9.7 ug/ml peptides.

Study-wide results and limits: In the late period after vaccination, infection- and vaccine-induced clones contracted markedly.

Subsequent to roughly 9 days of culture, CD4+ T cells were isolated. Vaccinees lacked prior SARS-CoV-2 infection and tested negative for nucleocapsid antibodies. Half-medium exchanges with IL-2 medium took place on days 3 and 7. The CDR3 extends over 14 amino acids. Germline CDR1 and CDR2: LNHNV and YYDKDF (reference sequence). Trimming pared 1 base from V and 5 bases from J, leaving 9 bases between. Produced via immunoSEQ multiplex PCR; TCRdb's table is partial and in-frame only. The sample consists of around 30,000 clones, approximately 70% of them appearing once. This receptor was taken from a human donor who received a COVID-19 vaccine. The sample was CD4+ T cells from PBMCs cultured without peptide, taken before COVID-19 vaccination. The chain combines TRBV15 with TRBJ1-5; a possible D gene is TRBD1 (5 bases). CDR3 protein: CATSRGRVDQPQHF. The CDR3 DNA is TGTGCCACCAGCAGAGGCAGGGTCGATCAGCCCCAGCATTTT.